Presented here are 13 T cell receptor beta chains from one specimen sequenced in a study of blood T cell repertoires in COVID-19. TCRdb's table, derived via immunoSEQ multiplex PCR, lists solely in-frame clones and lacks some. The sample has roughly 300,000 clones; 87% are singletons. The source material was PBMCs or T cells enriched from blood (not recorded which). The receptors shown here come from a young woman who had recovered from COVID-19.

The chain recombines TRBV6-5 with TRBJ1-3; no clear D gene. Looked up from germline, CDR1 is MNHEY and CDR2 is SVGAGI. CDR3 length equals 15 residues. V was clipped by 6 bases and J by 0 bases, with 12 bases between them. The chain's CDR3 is CASRIRGHSGNTIYF. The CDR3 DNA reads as TGTGCCAGCAGGATACGAGGGCACTCTGGAAACACCATATATTTT.

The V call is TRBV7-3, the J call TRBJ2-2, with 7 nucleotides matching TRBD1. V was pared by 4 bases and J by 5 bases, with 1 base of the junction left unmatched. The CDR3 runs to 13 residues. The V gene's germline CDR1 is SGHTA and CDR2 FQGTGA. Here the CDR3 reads CASSSGGTGELFF. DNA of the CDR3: TGTGCCAGCAGCTCAGGGGGAACCGGGGAGCTGTTTTTT. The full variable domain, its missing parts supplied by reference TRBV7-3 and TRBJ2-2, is GAGVSQTPSNKVTEKGKYVELRCDPISGHTALYWYRQSLGQGPEFLIYFQGTGAADDSGLPNDRFFAVRPEGSVSTLKIQRTERGDSAVYLCASSSGGTGELFFGEGSRLTVL.

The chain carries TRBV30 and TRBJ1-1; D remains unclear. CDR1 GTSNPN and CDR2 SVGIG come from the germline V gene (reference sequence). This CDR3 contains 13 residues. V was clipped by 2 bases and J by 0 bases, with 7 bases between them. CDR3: CAWSNSLNTEAFF. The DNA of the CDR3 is TGTGCCTGGAGTAACAGCTTGAACACTGAAGCTTTCTTT.

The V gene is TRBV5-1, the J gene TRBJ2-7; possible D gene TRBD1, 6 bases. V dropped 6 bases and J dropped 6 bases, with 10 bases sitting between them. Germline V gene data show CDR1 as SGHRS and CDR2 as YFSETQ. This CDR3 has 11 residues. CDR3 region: CASTAGVEQYF. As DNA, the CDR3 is TGCGCCAGCACGGCAGGGGTCGAGCAGTACTTC.

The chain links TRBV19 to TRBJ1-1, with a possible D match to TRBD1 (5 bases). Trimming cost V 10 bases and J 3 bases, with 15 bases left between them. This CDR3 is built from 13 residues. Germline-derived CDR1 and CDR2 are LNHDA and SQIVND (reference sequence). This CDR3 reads CATTGGSDTEAFF. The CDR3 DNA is TGTGCCACGACCGGGGGGTCGGACACTGAAGCTTTCTTT.

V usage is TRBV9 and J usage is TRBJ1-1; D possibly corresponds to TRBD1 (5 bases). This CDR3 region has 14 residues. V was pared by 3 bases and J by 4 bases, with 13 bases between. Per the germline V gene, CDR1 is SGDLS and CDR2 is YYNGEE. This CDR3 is CASSGQPHLTEAFF. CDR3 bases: TGTGCCAGCAGCGGACAGCCACACCTCACTGAAGCTTTCTTT.

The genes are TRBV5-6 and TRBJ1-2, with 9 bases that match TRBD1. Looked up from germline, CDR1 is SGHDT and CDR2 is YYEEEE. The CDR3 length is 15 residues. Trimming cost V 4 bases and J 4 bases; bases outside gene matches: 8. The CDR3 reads CASSKVGQGFYGYTF. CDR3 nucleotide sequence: TGTGCCAGCAGCAAGGTGGGACAGGGATTCTATGGCTACACCTTC.

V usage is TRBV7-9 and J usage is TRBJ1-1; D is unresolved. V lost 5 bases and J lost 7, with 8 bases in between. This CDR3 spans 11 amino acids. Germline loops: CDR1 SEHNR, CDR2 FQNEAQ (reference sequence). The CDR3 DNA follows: TGTGCCAGCAGCCAAGGCGGTGAAGCTTTCTTT. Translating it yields CASSQGGEAFF.

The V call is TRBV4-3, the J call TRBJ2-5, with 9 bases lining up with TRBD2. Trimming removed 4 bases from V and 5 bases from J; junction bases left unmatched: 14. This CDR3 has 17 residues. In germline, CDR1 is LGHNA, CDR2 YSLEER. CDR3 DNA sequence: TGCGCCAGCAGCCCCTCGACCGGGACTAGCCGTTGGGAGACCCAGTACTTC. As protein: CASSPSTGTSRWETQYF.

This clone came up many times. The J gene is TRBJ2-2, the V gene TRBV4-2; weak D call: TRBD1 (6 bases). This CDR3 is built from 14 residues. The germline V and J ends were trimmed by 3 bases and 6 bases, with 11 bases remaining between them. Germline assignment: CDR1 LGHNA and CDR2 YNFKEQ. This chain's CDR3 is CASSQARQAGELFF. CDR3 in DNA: TGTGCCAGCAGCCAGGCCCGACAGGCCGGGGAGCTGTTTTTT.

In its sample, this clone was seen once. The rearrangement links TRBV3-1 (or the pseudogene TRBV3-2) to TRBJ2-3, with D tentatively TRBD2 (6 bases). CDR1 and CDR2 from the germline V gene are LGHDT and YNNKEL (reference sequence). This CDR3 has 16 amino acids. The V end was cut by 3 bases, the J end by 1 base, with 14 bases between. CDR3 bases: TGTGCCAGCAGCCAGTGGGTGGGGGGTGGCACAGATACGCAGTATTTT. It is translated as CASSQWVGGGTDTQYF.

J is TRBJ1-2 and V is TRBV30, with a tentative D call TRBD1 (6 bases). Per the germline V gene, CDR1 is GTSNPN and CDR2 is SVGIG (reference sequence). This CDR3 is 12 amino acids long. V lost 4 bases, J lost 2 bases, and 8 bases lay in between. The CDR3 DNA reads TGTGCCTGGACAACAGGGAACTATGGCTACACCTTC. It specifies CAWTTGNYGYTF.

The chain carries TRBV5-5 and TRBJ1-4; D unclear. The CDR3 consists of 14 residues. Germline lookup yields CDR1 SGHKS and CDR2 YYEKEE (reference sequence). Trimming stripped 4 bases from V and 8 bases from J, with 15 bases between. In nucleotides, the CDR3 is TGTGCCAGCAGCACACTAAACCGAGGGGAAAAACTGTTTTTT. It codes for CASSTLNRGEKLFF.